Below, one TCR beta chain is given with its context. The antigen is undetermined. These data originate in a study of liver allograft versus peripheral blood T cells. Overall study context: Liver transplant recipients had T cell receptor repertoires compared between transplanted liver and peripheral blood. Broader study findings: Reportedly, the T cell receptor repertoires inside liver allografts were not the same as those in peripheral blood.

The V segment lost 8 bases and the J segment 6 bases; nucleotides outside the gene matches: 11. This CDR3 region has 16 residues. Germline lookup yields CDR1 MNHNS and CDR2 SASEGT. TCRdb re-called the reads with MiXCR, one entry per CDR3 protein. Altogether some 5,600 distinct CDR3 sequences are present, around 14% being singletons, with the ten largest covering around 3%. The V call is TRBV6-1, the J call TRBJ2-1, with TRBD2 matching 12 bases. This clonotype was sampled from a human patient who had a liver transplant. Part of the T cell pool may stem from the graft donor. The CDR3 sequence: CASLHGASGRVNEQFF. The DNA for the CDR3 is TGTGCCAGCCTCCACGGGGCTAGCGGGAGGGTCAATGAGCAGTTCTTC.